These 8 T cell receptor beta chains originate from one sample sequenced in a study of T cell responses to AZD1222 COVID-19 vaccine. Assay: immunoSEQ multiplex PCR; the TCRdb copy retains only in-frame clones and omits some. The data contain around 140,000 clones, 91% of them singletons. Source: peripheral blood, taken 28 days after the second AZD1222 dose. Source of these receptors: an adult who received the AZD1222 COVID-19 vaccine.

The chain combines TRBV19 with TRBJ2-6, with unresolved D. Trimming cost V 6 bases and J 0 bases, with 12 bases left between them. The CDR3 runs 16 residues. Germline CDR1 is LNHDA and CDR2 is SQIVND (reference sequence). DNA for the CDR3: TGTGCCAGTAGCCTCCCCCGCTTCTCTGGGGCCAACGTCCTGACTTTC. Its translation is CASSLPRFSGANVLTF.

This chain links TRBV11-2 with TRBJ1-2; D is possibly TRBD1 (5 bases). CDR3 length equals 15 residues. CDR1 and CDR2 from the germline V gene are SGHAT and FQNNGV. Trimming removed 6 bases at V and 2 bases at J, with 16 bases between. The CDR3 protein is CASRTPGGTNYGYTF. The CDR3 DNA reads as TGTGCCAGCAGAACCCCGGGGGGAACCAACTATGGCTACACCTTC.

The gene calls are TRBV11-2 and TRBJ2-7; 7 bases align to TRBD2. J lost 0 bases, V lost 1 base, and 3 bases had no gene match. From germline, CDR1 is SGHAT and CDR2 FQNNGV. The CDR3 covers 15 residues. Written as DNA, the CDR3 is TGTGCCAGCAGCTTAGGGGAGGGAAGCTCCTACGAGCAGTACGTC. Encoded protein: CASSLGEGSSYEQYV.

The chain carries TRBV19 and TRBJ1-5, with D possibly being TRBD1 (5 bases). The V and J ends lost 5 bases and 5 bases respectively, with 16 bases between them. The germline gives CDR1 LNHDA, CDR2 SQIVND (reference sequence). The CDR3 has 15 residues. The DNA for the CDR3 is TGTGCCAGTAGTCTATGGGACGGGGTACATCAGCCCCAGCATTTT. Translating gives CASSLWDGVHQPQHF.

V gene TRBV30 combines with J gene TRBJ2-1, with D possibly called TRBD1 or TRBD2 (5 bases each). Germline V gene lookup returns CDR1 GTSNPN and CDR2 SVGIG (reference sequence). V was shortened by 1 base and J by 4 bases, with 14 bases between the two germline ends. CDR3 size: 15 residues. The CDR3 loop reads CAWSGYRRWYNEQFF. The CDR3 region has the DNA TGTGCCTGGAGTGGATACAGGAGGTGGTACAATGAGCAGTTCTTC.

The J gene is TRBJ1-6, the V gene TRBV27; D is unresolved. V was trimmed by 2 bases and J by 6 bases, leaving 5 bases between them. In germline, CDR1 is MNHEY, CDR2 SMNVEV (reference sequence). The CDR3 contains 13 residues. CDR3: CASSLQINSPLHF. CDR3 bases: TGTGCCAGCAGTTTACAGATTAATTCACCCCTCCACTTT.

This clone is a singleton in its sample. This rearrangement joins TRBV2 to TRBJ1-5; D is unresolved. Germline lookup yields CDR1 SNHLY and CDR2 FYNNEI. The V end was cut by 7 bases, the J end by 1 base, with 11 bases between. CDR3 length equals 14 residues. CDR3 residues: CASKVLRSNQPQHF. The CDR3 nucleotides read TGTGCCAGCAAGGTTCTCAGGAGCAATCAGCCCCAGCATTTT.

V gene TRBV2 combines with J gene TRBJ2-7; TRBD1 aligns across 7 bases. This CDR3 contains 11 residues. Germline V gene lookup returns CDR1 SNHLY and CDR2 FYNNEI. V was clipped by 7 bases and J by 4 bases; unmatched bases: 1. The CDR3 DNA reads as TGTGCCAGCAAGGGACAGTACGAGCAGTACTTC. This translates into CASKGQYEQYF.